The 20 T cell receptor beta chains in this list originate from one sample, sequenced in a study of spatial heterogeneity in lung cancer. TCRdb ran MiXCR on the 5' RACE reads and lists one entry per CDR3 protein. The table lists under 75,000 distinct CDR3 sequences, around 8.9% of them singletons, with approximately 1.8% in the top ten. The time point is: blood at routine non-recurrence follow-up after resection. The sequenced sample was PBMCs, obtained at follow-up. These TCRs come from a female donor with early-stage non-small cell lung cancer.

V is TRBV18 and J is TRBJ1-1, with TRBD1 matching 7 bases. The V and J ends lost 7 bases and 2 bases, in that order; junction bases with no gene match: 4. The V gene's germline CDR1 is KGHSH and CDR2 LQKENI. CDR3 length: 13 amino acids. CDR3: CASLQGRNTEAFF. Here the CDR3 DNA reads TGTGCCAGCTTACAGGGGCGAAACACTGAAGCTTTCTTT.

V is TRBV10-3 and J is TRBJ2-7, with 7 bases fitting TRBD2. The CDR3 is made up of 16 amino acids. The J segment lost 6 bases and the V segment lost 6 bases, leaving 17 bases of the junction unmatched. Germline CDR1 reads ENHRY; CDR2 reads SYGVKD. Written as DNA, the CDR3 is TGTGCCATCAGCGGCGTCGGGGGAGGGCCTTTTGGCGAGCAGTACTTC. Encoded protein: CAISGVGGGPFGEQYF.

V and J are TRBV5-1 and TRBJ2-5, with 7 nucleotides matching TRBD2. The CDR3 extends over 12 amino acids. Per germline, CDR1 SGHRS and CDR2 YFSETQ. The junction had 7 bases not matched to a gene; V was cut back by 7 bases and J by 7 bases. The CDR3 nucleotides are TGCGCCAGCTCTAACACGGGGGGGACCCAGTACTTC. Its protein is CASSNTGGTQYF.

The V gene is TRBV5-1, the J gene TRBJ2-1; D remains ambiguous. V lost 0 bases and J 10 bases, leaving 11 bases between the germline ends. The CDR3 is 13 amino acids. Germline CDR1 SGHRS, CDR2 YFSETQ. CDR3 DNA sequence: TGCGCCAGCAGCTTGGCCAGGTTCCAAGAGCAGTTCTTC. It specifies CASSLARFQEQFF. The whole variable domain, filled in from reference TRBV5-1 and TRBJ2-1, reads KAGVTQTPRYLIKTRGQQVTLSCSPISGHRSVSWYQQTPGQGLQFLFEYFSETQRNKGNFPGRFSGRQFSNSRSEMNVSTLELGDSALYLCASSLARFQEQFFGPGTRLTVL.

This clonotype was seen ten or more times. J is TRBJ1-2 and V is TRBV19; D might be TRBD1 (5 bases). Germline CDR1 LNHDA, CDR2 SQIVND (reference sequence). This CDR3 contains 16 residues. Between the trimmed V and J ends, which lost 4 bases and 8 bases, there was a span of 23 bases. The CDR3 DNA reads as TGTGCCAGTAGTAAGGGGAGGACTGACGGACAATTCGGCTACACCTTC. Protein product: CASSKGRTDGQFGYTF.

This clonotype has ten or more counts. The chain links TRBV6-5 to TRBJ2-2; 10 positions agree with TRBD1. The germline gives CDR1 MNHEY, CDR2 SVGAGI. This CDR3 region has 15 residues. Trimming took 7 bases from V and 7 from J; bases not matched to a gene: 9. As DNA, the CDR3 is TGTGCCAGCACCCATGGGACAGGGGAGATCGGGGAGCTGTTTTTT. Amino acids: CASTHGTGEIGELFF.

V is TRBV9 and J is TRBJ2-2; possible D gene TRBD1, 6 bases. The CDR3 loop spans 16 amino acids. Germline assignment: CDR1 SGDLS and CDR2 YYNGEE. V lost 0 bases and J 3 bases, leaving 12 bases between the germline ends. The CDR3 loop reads CASSVGRQVYTGELFF. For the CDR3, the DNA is TGTGCCAGCAGCGTAGGGAGACAGGTCTACACCGGGGAGCTGTTTTTT.

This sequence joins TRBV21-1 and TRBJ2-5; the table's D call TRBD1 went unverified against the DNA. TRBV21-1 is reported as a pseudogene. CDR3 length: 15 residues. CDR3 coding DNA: TGTGCCAGCAGCACCGGGACGGCGTACCAAGAGACCCAGTACTTC. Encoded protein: CASSTGTAYQETQYF.

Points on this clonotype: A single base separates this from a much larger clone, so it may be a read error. The CDR3 reads CTSSPWLAESKQFF. CDR3 nucleotides: TGTACCAGCAGCCCGTGGCTAGCGGAAAGTAAGCAGTTCTTC. The chain carries TRBV11-2 and TRBJ2-1, with TRBD2 identical over 7 bases. This CDR3 has 14 residues. Looked up from germline, CDR1 is SGHAT and CDR2 is FQNNGV.

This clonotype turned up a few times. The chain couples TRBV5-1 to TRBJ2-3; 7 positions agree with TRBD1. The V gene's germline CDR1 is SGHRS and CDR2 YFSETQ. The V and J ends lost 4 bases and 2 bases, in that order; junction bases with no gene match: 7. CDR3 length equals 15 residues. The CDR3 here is CASSRQGYHTDTQYF. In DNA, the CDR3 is TGCGCCAGCAGCAGACAGGGCTACCACACAGATACGCAGTATTTT.

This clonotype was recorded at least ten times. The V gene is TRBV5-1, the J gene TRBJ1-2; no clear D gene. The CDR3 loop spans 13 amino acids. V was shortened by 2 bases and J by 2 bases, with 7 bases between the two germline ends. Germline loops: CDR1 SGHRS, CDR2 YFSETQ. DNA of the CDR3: TGCGCCAGCAGCTTCGACCCCAACTATGGCTACACCTTC. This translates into CASSFDPNYGYTF.

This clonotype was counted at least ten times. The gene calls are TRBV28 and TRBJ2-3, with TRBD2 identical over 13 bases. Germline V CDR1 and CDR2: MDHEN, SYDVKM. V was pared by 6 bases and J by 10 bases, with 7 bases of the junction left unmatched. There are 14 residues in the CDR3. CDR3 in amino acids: CASRGLAGTESQYF. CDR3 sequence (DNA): TGTGCCAGCAGGGGACTAGCGGGAACTGAATCGCAGTATTTT.

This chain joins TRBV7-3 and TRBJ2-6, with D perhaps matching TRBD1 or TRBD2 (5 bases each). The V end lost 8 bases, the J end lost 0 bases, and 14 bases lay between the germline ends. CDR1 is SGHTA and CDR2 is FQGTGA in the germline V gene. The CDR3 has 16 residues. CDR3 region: CASGLGPNSGANVLTF. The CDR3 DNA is TGTGCCAGCGGACTGGGACCGAACTCTGGGGCCAACGTCCTGACTTTC.

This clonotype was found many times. The CDR3 sequence: CAWSRPRTAGGGYTF. As DNA, the CDR3 is TGTGCCTGGAGTCGCCCCCGGACAGCCGGAGGTGGCTACACCTTC. The genes are TRBV30 and TRBJ1-2, with D possibly being TRBD1 (6 bases). Per germline, CDR1 GTSNPN and CDR2 SVGIG (reference sequence). V gave up 2 bases and J gave up 7 bases, with 20 bases separating them. CDR3 size: 15 residues.

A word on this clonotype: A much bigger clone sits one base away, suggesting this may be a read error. The CDR3 sequence: CASQYTDTRYF. The CDR3 DNA is TGTGCCAGCCAGTACACAGATACGCGGTATTTT. The rearrangement joins TRBV19 to TRBJ2-3; D unclear. The germline gives CDR1 LNHDA, CDR2 SQIVND (reference sequence). This CDR3 has 11 amino acids.

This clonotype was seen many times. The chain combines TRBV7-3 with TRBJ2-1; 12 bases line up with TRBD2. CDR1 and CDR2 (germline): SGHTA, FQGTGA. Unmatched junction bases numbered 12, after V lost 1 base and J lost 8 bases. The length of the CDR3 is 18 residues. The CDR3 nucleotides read TGTGCCAGCAGCTTAAGTGGGGCCCTAGCGGGAGGGGTGGATGAGCAGTTCTTC. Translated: CASSLSGALAGGVDEQFF.

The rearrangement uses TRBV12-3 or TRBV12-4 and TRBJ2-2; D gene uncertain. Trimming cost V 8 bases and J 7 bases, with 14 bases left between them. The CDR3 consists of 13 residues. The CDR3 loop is CASSPSGHGELFF. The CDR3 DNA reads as TGTGCCAGCTCCCCTTCAGGCCACGGGGAGCTGTTTTTT.

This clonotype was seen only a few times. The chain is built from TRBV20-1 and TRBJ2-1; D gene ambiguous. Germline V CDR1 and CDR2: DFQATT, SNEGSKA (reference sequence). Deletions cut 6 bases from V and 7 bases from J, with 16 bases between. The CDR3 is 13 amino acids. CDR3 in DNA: TGCAGTGCCGATCGGACCGTGGGGAATGAGCAGTTCTTC. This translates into CSADRTVGNEQFF.

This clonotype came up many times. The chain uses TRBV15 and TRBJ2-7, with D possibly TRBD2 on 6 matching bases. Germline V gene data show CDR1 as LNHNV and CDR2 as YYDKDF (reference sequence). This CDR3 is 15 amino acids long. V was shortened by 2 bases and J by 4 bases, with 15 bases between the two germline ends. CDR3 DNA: TGTGCCACCAGCAGACCGGGGGTTAGGGCGTACGAGCAGTACTTC. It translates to CATSRPGVRAYEQYF. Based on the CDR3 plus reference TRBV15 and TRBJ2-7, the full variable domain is DAMVIQNPRYQVTQFGKPVTLSCSQTLNHNVMYWYQQKSSQAPKLLFHYYDKDFNNEADTPDNFQSRRPNTSFCFLDIRSPGLGDTAMYLCATSRPGVRAYEQYFGPGTRLTVT.

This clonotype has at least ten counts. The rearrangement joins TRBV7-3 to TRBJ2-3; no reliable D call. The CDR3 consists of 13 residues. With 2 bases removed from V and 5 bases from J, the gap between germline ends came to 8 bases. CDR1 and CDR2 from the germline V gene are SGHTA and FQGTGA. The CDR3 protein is CASSLGVGDTQYF. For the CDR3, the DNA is TGTGCCAGCAGCTTAGGGGTGGGAGATACGCAGTATTTT.